These T cell receptor beta chains were read from a single sample in a study of CXCR3-negative and CXCR3-positive naive CD8 T cells. TCRdb processed the 5' RACE reads again and assigns one entry to each CDR3 protein, with no DNA. This sample's table has over 100,000 distinct CDR3 sequences. The sample consisted of naive CXCR3- CD8+ T cells from blood. These receptors all come from a human donor in good health. Some clones in this sample may be carry-over from other donors' samples. The CDR3 runs from the conserved cysteine through the conserved F or W.

j_gene	v_gene	CDR3aa
TRBJ1-1	TRBV5-1	CASSLATDLNTEAFF
TRBJ1-2	TRBV4-2	CASSTNYGYTF
TRBJ2-7	TRBV6-1	CASSEQGESYEQYF
TRBJ2-5	TRBV29-1	CSVIGRPGGREETQYF
TRBJ2-1	TRBV10-1	CASSEESVGEQFF
TRBJ2-1	TRBV7-7	CASSSGDLDEQFF
TRBJ1-1	TRBV29-1	CSVEGRGTEAFF
TRBJ2-5	TRBV13	CASSHTGQGVAETQYF
TRBJ2-1	TRBV18	CASSPTGPYNEQFF
TRBJ2-1	TRBV7-6	CASSGSFTDLNEQFF
TRBJ2-7	TRBV7-9	CASSEMPGLASYEQYF
TRBJ2-5	TRBV7-6	CASSLRDSYQETQYF
TRBJ2-5	TRBV7-7	CASSWDRAQETQYF
TRBJ2-2	TRBV15	CATSSAVNTGELFF
TRBJ2-7	TRBV25-1	CASSVTLYEQYF
TRBJ2-1	TRBV7-2	CASSLWGQTYNEQFF
TRBJ1-6	TRBV20-1	CSATPPRASRSPLHF
TRBJ2-7	TRBV7-8	CASSFGGGSYEQYF